The subject of this entry is one T cell receptor beta chain. What it binds is not known. A second PCR, run for about 7 to 11 cycles, used a sample-barcoded 5' primer plus a J-beta primer mix. A single record per CDR3 protein comes from TCRdb applying MiXCR to the 5' RACE reads. The sample has roughly 570,000 distinct CDR3 sequences, roughly a quarter seen once; the top ten hold approximately 17%. This sample stems from a study of blood T cells in healthy people across ages. Study-wide results and caveats: The recorded TCR beta diversity per million T cells decreased in a roughly linear manner with age. Versus aged donors, long-lived donors had higher diversity and more naive CD4+ cells.

CDR3 length equals 13 residues. Germline V lookup: CDR1 SEHNR, CDR2 FQNEAQ (reference sequence). The V call is TRBV7-9, the J call TRBJ2-5; D is unresolved. The J call may not be correct, given that the DNA end is closer to TRBJ2-1. This receptor was taken from a woman in her sixties or seventies in good health. Sequenced input: blood. The chain's CDR3 is CASSLAWGDEQFF. CDR3 nucleotides: TGTGCCAGCAGCTTAGCTTGGGGTGATGAGCAGTTCTTC.